This TCR beta chain stems from a study of blood T cells in healthy people across ages. Study overall: Every two T cells gave about one barcoded beta molecule via template switching. Overall study findings and caveats: What prevented conclusive comparison of naive and antigen-experienced cells was that PBMCs were unsorted.

The study drew donors from healthy Caucasian individuals in Russia aged 6 to 90. CDR3 length: 15 residues. V lost 5 bases and J 3 bases, leaving 17 bases between the germline ends. Germline values: CDR1 SGHNT, CDR2 YENEEA. This clonotype was detected only once. Its target is not known. A second 7 to 11 cycle PCR used barcoded and J-beta primers. TCRdb re-called the 5' RACE reads with MiXCR, one entry per CDR3 protein. This table has 600,000 or so distinct CDR3 sequences, roughly 48% appearing once. Sequenced sample: blood. The sequence derives from a man aged 80 or over in good health. This chain links TRBV11-3 with TRBJ2-7; no clear D. CDR3 residues: CASSPSQAVGYEQYF. In DNA, the CDR3 is TGTGCCAGCAGCCCCAGTCAAGCAGTAGGCTACGAGCAGTACTTC.